A single sample is the source of the 7 T cell receptor beta chains below, sequenced in a study of PD-L1 blockade in urothelial cancer (dated by TCRdb to the late 2010s). The time point label, read with the paper, signifies: peripheral blood 6 weeks after treatment start. Libraries were built with the immunoSEQ multiplex PCR assay. TCRdb mirrors the immuneACCESS table, restricted to in-frame sequences. Some clones are absent from its copies; in checked studies, under half trace to an unresolved V gene, and the reason for the others is unknown. The sample table lists about 48,000 clones, about four fifths of them with a count of one. The top ten clonotypes cover 8.8% of the sample. The sample in question was PBMCs, obtained around atezolizumab (anti-PD-L1) treatment. These receptors originate from a man in his 70s with urothelial cancer.

V usage is TRBV18 and J usage is TRBJ2-3, with TRBD2 matching 7 bases. CDR3 length: 14 amino acids. Losses at the gene ends were 6 bases for V and 2 bases for J; bases not matched to a gene: 5. Germline V gene data show CDR1 as KGHSH and CDR2 as LQKENI. CDR3 in DNA: TGTGCCAGCTCCCCCCGGGGGGACACAGATACGCAGTATTTT. Its translation is CASSPRGDTDTQYF. Combining the CDR3 with reference TRBV18 and TRBJ2-3 gives the whole variable domain NAGVMQNPRHLVRRRGQEARLRCSPMKGHSHVYWYRQLPEEGLKFMVYLQKENIIDESGMPKERFSAEFPKEGPSILRIQQVVRGDSAAYFCASSPRGDTDTQYFGPGTRLTVL.

V is TRBV2 and J is TRBJ2-1; TRBD2 might be the D (6 bases). The CDR3 has 14 residues. V was cut by 6 bases and J by 4 bases, with 13 bases left in between. Per germline, CDR1 SNHLY and CDR2 FYNNEI. CDR3 in DNA: TGTGCCAGCAGAGCCGGGACTCGTTACAATGAGCAGTTCTTC. This encodes CASRAGTRYNEQFF.

This sequence joins TRBV5-1 and TRBJ1-1; no reliable D call. The CDR3 runs 17 residues. Germline values: CDR1 SGHRS, CDR2 YFSETQ. V was cut by 1 base and J by 0 bases, with 16 bases left in between. The CDR3 DNA is TGCGCCAGCAGCTTGTCGGGGTCGATGGGGTTGAACACTGAAGCTTTCTTT. This codes for CASSLSGSMGLNTEAFF.

The chain links TRBV18 to TRBJ1-1, with unresolved D. V shed 6 bases and J shed 7 bases, with 18 bases lying between them. This CDR3 comprises 14 residues. The germline gives CDR1 KGHSH, CDR2 LQKENI. CDR3 residues: CASSESRGGGEAFF. CDR3 nucleotide sequence: TGTGCCAGCTCCGAAAGCCGGGGAGGAGGTGAAGCTTTCTTT.

This sequence joins TRBV27 and TRBJ2-5; D gene ambiguous. V was cut by 2 bases and J by 1 base, with 8 bases left in between. CDR3 size: 14 residues. The germline gives CDR1 MNHEY, CDR2 SMNVEV (reference sequence). The CDR3 DNA is TGTGCCAGCAGTTTAAGGAGACCCCAAGAGACCCAGTACTTC. This translates into CASSLRRPQETQYF.

This chain uses TRBV7-2 with TRBJ1-2; 8 nucleotides match TRBD1. This CDR3 has 16 residues. Looked up from germline, CDR1 is SGHTA and CDR2 is FQGNSA. V gave up 5 bases and J gave up 6 bases; unmatched junction bases: 14. CDR3 sequence: CASSRQGLNLIDGYTF. Here the CDR3 DNA reads TGTGCCAGCAGCCGACAGGGGCTGAATCTTATTGATGGCTACACCTTC.

CDR3 sequence: CASSHSSGTGEAFF. The CDR3 nucleotides are TGCGCCAGCAGCCACTCATCCGGGACAGGGGAAGCTTTCTTT. This chain uses TRBV10-2 with TRBJ1-1, with 9 bases aligning to TRBD1. The CDR3 length is 14 residues. From germline, CDR1 is WSHSY and CDR2 SAAADI. After removal of 6 bases from V and 8 bases from J, the junction contained 10 bases not matched to a gene.